This TCR beta chain was retrieved from a study of blood T cells in healthy people across ages. The use of a sample-barcoded 5' primer and a J-beta primer mix characterized a second PCR of about 7 to 12 cycles. MiXCR was run by TCRdb on the 5' RACE reads, yielding one entry per CDR3 protein. The sample has fewer than 750,000 distinct CDR3 sequences, roughly 43% seen once. This CDR3 is 13 amino acids long. The germline CDR1 and CDR2 sequences are MDHEN and SYDVKM. The J segment lost 9 bases and the V segment lost 3 bases, leaving 8 bases of the junction unmatched. The gene calls are TRBV28 and TRBJ2-7, with TRBD1 matching over 7 bases. This clonotype was sampled from a man older than 75 in good health. Sequenced input: blood. The DNA for the CDR3 is TGTGCCAGCAGTTTTGGACAGGTGGACAGGCAGTACTTC. Translation gives CASSFGQVDRQYF.